This T cell receptor (beta chain) originates from a study of blood T cell repertoires in COVID-19 (dated by TCRdb to 2018 to 2021). Regarding the study in general: The collaborator samples originated in the United States, Italy and Spain and spanned the acute and convalescent phases of COVID-19. Where available, HLA class I and class II types were obtained from metadata supplied by the sample provider rather than from assay-based typing. A freely available public database, intended as a resource for researchers studying the immune response to SARS-CoV-2, is where the repertoires were released. Samples came from the ongoing ImmuneRACE study (first 160 participants) plus 1,254 subjects from 6 global collaborators. The sample metadata nearly always contained a de-identified subject ID, COVID-19 status, age in years and sex. The dataset comprised deeply sampled blood TCRbeta repertoires from subjects exposed to, actively infected with, or recovered from COVID-19. The prospective study material was composed of cDNA or gDNA derived from T cells, B-cell-depleted T cells, or PBMCs. Paper-wide results and their limitations: Clinical and demographic metadata were provided uncurated, with the amount varying by source and participant.

Trimming at the junction amounts to 5 bases on V and 0 bases on J, and the germline ends lie 16 bases apart. CDR3 length: 16 amino acids, cysteine to phenylalanine. Only the CDR3 part of the read is kept: 48 bases, read in frame from the first base. CDR1 and CDR2, looked up from the germline V gene, are SGHAT and FQNNGV. As concerns this clone: No antigen is known for it. No base qualities exist here, and no much larger clone lies one base off it.

Participants in the prospective study were aged roughly 18 to 100 years, lived in 20 to 30 United States geographic areas, and enrolled through a virtual design. Cohort assignment in the prospective study relied on participant-reported clinical history from a screening survey and a study questionnaire. For ImmuneRACE Cohort 3, a participant was defined as recovered based on two consecutive negative NP/OP PCR tests, clearance by a healthcare professional, or resolution of symptoms. Each participant in the prospective study had whole blood, serum and a nasopharyngeal or oropharyngeal swab collected by mobile phlebotomists. Additional blood draws and questionnaires over a 2-month period could optionally be provided by prospective study participants. Before DNA extraction, blood samples from the prospective study were shipped at room temperature or frozen. The immunoSEQ Assay, a bias-controlled multiplex PCR, was used to amplify TCRbeta CDR3 regions from genomic DNA. On the authors' methods: Within the assay, amplification of reference gene primers was used to estimate how many nucleated cells each sample contained. To quantify the absolute abundance of each unique TCRbeta CDR3 rearrangement, sequence reads were collapsed and filtered. Productive Simpson clonality was computed per sample as the square root of Simpson's diversity index over productive rearrangements. TCRdb took this table from immuneACCESS and kept in-frame rearrangements with V and J called. Such tables lack part of the clones; where checked against another copy, unresolved V genes explain under half of the gap, and the rest is unexplained. From that table come the V and J calls and clone size; the DNA was used to work out D and trimming. The sample table contains some 500,000 clones; only one count was recorded for roughly 88% of them. Around 1.9% of the sample rests with the top ten.

The sample taken for sequencing was PBMCs or T cells enriched from blood (not recorded which). The sequence came from a woman between 40 and 55 years old who had recovered from COVID-19. The sequence links TRBV11-2 to TRBJ1-2, with the D gene not confidently named. In nucleotide form, the sequence is TGTGCCAGCAGCCAGAGTTCAGGAACAGCTAACTATGGCTACACCTTC. Translated, this is CASSQSSGTANYGYTF.